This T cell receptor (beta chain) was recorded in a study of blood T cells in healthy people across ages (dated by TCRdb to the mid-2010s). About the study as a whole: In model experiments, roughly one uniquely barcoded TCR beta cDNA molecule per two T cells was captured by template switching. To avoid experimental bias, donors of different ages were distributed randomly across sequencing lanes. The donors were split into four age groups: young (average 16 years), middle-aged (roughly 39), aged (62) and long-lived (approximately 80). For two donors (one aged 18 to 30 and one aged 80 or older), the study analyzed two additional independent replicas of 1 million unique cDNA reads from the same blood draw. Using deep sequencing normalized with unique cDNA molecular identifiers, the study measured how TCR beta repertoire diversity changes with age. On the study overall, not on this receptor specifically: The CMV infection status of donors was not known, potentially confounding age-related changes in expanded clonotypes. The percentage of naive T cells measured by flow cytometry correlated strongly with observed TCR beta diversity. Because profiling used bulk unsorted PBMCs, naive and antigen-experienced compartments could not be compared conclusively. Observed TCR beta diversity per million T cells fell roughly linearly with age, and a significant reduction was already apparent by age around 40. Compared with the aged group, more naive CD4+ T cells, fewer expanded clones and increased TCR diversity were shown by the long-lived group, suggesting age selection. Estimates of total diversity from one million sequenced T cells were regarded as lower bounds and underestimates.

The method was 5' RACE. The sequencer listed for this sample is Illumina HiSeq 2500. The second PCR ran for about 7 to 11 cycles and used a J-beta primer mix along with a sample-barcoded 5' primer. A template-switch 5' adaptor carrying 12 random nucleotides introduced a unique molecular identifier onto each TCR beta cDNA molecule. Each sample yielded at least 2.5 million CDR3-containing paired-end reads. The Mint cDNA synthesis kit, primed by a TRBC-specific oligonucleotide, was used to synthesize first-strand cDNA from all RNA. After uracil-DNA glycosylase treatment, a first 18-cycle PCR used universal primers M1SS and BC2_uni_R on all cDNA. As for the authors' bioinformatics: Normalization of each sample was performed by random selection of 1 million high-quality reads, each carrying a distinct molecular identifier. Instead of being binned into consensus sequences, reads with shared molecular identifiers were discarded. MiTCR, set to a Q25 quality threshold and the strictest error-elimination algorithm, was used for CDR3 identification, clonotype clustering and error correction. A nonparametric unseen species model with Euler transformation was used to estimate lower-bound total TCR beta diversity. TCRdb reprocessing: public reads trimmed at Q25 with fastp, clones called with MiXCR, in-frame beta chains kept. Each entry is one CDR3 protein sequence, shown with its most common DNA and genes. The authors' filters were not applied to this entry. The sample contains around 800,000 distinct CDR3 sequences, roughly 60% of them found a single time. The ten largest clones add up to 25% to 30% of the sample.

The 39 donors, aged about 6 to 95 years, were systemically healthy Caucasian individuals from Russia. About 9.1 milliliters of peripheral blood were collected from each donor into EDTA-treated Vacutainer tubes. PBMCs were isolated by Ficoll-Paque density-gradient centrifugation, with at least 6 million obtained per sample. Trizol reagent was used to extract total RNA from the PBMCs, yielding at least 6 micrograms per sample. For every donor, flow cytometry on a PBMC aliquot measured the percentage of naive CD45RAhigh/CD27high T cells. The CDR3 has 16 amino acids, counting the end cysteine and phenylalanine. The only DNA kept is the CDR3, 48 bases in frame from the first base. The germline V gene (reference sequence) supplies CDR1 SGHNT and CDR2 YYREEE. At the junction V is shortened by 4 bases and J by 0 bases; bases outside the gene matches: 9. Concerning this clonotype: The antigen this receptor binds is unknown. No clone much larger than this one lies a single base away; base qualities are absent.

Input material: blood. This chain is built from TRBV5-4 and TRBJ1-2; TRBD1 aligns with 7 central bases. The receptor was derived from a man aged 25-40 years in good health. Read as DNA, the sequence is TGTGCCAGCAGCGAACCCCGGGACAGAGCTAACTATGGCTACACCTTC. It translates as CASSEPRDRANYGYTF.